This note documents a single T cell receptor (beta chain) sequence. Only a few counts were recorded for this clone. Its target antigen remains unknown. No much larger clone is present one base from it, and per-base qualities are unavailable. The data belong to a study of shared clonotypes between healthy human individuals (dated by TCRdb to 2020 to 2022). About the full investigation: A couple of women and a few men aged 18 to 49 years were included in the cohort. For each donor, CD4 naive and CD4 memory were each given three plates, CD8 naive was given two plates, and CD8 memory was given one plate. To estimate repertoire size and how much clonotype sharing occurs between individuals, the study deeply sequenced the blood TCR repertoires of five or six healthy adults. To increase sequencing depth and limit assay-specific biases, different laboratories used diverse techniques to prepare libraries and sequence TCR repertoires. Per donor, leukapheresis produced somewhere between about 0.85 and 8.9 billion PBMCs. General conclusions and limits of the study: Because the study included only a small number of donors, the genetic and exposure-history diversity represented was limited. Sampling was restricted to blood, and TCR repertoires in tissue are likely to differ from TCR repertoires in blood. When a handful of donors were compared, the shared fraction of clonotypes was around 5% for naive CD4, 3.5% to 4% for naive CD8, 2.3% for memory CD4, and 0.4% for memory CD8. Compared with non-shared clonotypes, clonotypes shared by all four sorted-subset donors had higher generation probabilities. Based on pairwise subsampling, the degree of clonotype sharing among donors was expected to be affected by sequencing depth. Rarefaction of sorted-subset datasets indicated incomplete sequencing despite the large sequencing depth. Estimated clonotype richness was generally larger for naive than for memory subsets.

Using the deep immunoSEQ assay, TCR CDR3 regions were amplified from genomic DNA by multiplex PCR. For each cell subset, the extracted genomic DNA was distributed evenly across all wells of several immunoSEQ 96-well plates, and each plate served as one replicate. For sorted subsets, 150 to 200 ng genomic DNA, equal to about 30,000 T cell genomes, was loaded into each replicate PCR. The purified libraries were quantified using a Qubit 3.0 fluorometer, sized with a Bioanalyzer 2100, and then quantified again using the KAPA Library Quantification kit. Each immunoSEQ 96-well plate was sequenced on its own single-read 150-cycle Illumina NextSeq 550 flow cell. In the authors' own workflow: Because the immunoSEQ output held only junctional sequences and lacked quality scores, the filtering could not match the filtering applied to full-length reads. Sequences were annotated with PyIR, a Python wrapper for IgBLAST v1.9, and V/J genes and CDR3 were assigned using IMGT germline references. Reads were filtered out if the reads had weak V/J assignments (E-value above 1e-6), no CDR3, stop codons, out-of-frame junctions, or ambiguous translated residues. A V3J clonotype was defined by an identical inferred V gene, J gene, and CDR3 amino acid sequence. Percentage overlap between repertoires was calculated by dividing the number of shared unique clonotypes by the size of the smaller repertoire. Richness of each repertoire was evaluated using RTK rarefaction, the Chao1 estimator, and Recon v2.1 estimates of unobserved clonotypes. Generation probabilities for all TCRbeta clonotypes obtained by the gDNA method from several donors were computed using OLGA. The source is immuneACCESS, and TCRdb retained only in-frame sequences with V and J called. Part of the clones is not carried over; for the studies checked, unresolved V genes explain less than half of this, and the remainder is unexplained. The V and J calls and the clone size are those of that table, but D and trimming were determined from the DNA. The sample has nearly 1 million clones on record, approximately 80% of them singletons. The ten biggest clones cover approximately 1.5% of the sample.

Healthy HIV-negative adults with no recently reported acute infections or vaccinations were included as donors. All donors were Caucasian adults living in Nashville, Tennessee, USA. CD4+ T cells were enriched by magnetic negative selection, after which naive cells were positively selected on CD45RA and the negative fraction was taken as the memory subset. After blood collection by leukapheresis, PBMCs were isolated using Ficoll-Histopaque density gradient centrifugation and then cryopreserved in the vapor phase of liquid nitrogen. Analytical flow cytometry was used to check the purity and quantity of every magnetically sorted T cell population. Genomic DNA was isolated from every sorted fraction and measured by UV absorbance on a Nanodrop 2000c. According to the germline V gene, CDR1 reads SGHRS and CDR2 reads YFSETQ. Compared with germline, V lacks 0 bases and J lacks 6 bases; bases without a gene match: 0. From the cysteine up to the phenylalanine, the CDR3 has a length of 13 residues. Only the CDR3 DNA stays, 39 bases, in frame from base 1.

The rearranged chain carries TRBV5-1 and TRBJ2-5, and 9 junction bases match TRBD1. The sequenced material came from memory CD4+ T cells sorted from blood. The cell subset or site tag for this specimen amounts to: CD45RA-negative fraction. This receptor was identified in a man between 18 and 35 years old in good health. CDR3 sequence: CASSLDRGQTQYF. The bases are TGCGCCAGCAGCTTGGACAGGGGGCAGACCCAGTACTTC.